The sequence of this T cell receptor beta chain was determined in a study of T cells in localized non-small cell lung cancer. Broader study findings: Detection in adjacent lung was observed for a median 57 of the top 100 tumor clones.

CDR1 is LNHDA and CDR2 is SQIVND in the germline V gene (reference sequence). The V end lost 3 bases, the J end lost 8 bases, and 11 bases lay between the germline ends. The CDR3 is 13 residues long. Some clones are missing from TCRdb's copy, which holds only in-frame ones; the method was immunoSEQ multiplex PCR. The sample consists of about 1,300 clones, around 24% of them appearing once. This clone was seen more than once but under ten times. Its target is not known. The receptor was derived from a male donor older than 55 with stage II lung adenocarcinoma. The genes are TRBV19 and TRBJ2-1; no reliable D call. This specimen was normal lung tissue next to the tumor, taken before any cancer treatment. The CDR3 sequence: CASSIALLDEQFF. DNA of the CDR3: TGTGCCAGTAGTATCGCCCTGCTGGATGAGCAGTTCTTC. The full variable domain, completed using reference TRBV19 and TRBJ2-1, is DGGITQSPKYLFRKEGQNVTLSCEQNLNHDAMYWYRQDPGQGLRLIYYSQIVNDFQKGDIAEGYSVSREKKESFPLTVTSAQKNPTAFYLCASSIALLDEQFFGPGTRLTVL.